The 18 T cell receptor beta chains below come from one sample, sequenced in a study of T cells expressing NK-cell markers (TCRdb year 2020). Receptor amplification or capture employed 5' RACE. The sample was run on an Illumina HiSeq 2000. TCRdb reanalyzed the reads, keeping one entry per CDR3 protein sequence and omitting DNA. The sample's table lists a count of around 100,000 distinct CDR3 sequences. Of the sample, around 18% falls within the top ten clones. The sequencing sample was made of blood T cells: a sorted CD56 or NKG2C T cell subset, CD4+ or CD8+ T cells, or bulk PBMC T cells (not recorded which). These receptors all come from a woman between 18 and 69 years old in good health.

This chain uses TRBV4-1 with TRBJ2-2; with no DNA, the TCRdb D assignment of TRBD2 cannot be verified. Germline V lookup: CDR1 MGHRA, CDR2 YSYEKL. CDR3 length: 16 amino acids. CDR3 loop: CASSQVSGGAVGELFF.

The chain carries TRBV20-1 and TRBJ2-1; without DNA, the TCRdb call of TRBD1 cannot be checked. The germline V gene encodes CDR1 DFQATT and CDR2 SNEGSKA (reference sequence). This CDR3 has 16 residues. CDR3 residues: CSARDWNREAYNEQFF.

This chain connects TRBV20-1 to TRBJ2-3. Germline CDR1 reads DFQATT; CDR2 reads SNEGSKA (reference sequence). The CDR3 loop spans 12 amino acids. The CDR3: CSGDEMGDTQYF.

The chain couples TRBV12-3 or TRBV12-4 to TRBJ1-1. The CDR3 runs 15 residues. The CDR3 sequence is CASSWGPGLNTEAFF.

The rearrangement joins TRBV29-1 to TRBJ2-2; lacking DNA, the TRBD2 call made by TCRdb goes unchecked. The CDR3 is 13 residues long. The germline V gene has CDR1 SQVTM and CDR2 ANQGSEA. The CDR3: CSGREGFSGELFF.

This chain connects TRBV5-4 to TRBJ2-1; there is no DNA to check the TCRdb D call of TRBD2. The CDR3 runs 17 residues. The germline gives CDR1 SGHNT, CDR2 YYREEE (reference sequence). CDR3: CASSLSPSVSSYNEQFF.

The J gene is TRBJ1-2, the V gene TRBV6-2 or TRBV6-3; TCRdb selects TRBD1, and the lack of DNA leaves this call unchecked. Germline V gives CDR1 MNHEY, CDR2 SVGEGT. This CDR3 has 14 residues. The CDR3: CASDTGIGGYGYTF.

The CDR3 spells CASSLGDLGELFF. The V gene is TRBV11-3, the J gene TRBJ2-2. Germline CDR1 reads SGHNT; CDR2 reads YENEEA. The CDR3 totals 13 residues.

The J gene is TRBJ2-1, the V gene TRBV5-5; TCRdb's D call of TRBD2 is untestable without DNA. Germline V gene data show CDR1 as SGHKS and CDR2 as YYEKEE (reference sequence). CDR3 length: 16 residues. The CDR3 here is CASSSPGLDIYNEQFF.

The chain is built from TRBV12-3 or TRBV12-4 and TRBJ1-4. This CDR3 has 16 residues. CDR3 region: CASSLVTSEGYEKLFF.

This sequence joins TRBV9 and TRBJ2-3; the TCRdb call, TRBD2, lacks DNA for checking. From germline, CDR1 is SGDLS and CDR2 YYNGEE. CDR3 length equals 17 residues. The CDR3 sequence: CASSGTSSGAGADTQYF.

This rearrangement joins TRBV20-1 to TRBJ2-1; the D call from TCRdb, TRBD2, cannot be confirmed without DNA. CDR1 is DFQATT, CDR2 SNEGSKA, per germline (reference sequence). This CDR3 is 15 amino acids long. CDR3 region: CSADLAGGSGNEQFF.

The chain carries TRBV29-1 and TRBJ2-1. The CDR3 extends over 15 amino acids. Per germline, CDR1 SQVTM and CDR2 ANQGSEA. The CDR3 sequence is CSVEDWRNAYNEQFF.

The V call is TRBV28, the J call TRBJ2-3; without DNA, the TCRdb call of TRBD1 cannot be checked. Germline assignment: CDR1 MDHEN and CDR2 SYDVKM. There are 15 residues in the CDR3. CDR3 in amino acids: CASSSRDDSTDTQYF.

The chain has TRBV15 and TRBJ2-5; TCRdb indicates TRBD1, and absent DNA this call remains unverified. This CDR3 spans 15 amino acids. CDR1 and CDR2 from the germline V gene are LNHNV and YYDKDF (reference sequence). The CDR3 is CATSRATGGGETQYF.

Here the CDR3 reads CASSAYRDLYGYTF. The chain has TRBV9 and TRBJ1-2; as DNA is missing, the TRBD1 call by TCRdb cannot be tested. The CDR3 totals 14 residues. The germline CDR1 and CDR2 sequences are SGDLS and YYNGEE.

The chain joins TRBV28 to TRBJ2-1; the D call from TCRdb, TRBD2, cannot be confirmed without DNA. The length of the CDR3 is 18 residues. Germline CDR1 and CDR2: MDHEN and SYDVKM. CDR3 protein: CASSRRTSGGPGDGEQFF. Drawing the rest from reference TRBV28 and TRBJ2-1, the complete variable domain is DVKVTQSSRYLVKRTGEKVFLECVQDMDHENMFWYRQDPGLGLRLIYFSYDVKMKEKGDIPEGYSVSREKKERFSLILESASTNQTSMYLCASSRRTSGGPGDGEQFFGPGTRLTVL.

V usage is TRBV19 and J usage is TRBJ2-3; TCRdb returns TRBD2, unconfirmable since there is no DNA. Looked up from germline, CDR1 is LNHDA and CDR2 is SQIVND (reference sequence). This CDR3 has 16 residues. The CDR3 spells CASTRGLAASTDTQYF.